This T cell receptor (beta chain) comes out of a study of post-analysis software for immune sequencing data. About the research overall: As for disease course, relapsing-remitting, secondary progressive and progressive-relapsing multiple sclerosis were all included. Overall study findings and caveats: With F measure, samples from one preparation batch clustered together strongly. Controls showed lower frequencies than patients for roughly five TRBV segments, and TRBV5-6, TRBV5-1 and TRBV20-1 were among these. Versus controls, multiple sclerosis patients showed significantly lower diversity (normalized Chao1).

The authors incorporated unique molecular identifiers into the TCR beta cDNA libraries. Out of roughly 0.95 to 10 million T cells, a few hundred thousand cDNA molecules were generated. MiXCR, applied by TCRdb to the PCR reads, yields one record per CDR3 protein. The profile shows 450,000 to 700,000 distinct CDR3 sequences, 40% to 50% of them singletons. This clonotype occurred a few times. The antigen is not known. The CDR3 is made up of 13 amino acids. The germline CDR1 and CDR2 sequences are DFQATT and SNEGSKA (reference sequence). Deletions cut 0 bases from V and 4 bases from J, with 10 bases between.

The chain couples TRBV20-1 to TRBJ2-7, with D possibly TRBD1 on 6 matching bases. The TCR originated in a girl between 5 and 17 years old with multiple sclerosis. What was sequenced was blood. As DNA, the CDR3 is TGCAGTGCTAGAGATCCTGGACAGTACGAGCAGTACTTC. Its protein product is CSARDPGQYEQYF.